This T cell receptor (beta chain) was recorded in a study of cytomegalovirus exposure and HLA in healthy donors (dated by TCRdb to about 2017). About the full investigation: An earlier analysis of fewer than 750 of the donors reported about 300 Gb of sequence data and 117 million unique TCR beta sequences obtained from around 170 million T cells. About 280 gigabases of sequencing data and 70 million to 85 million unique TCR sequences were included in an early release covering 550 to 650 HLA-typed donors. Among the roughly 400 genotyped donors, more than 70% belonged to the genetic ancestry cluster associated with self-reported Caucasian donors. The aim of the study was to test whether cataloging public T cell receptors could identify signatures of past pathogen exposure. Using immunosequencing, the study profiled T cell repertoires from fewer than 700 subjects and related those repertoires to cytomegalovirus serostatus. In addition to the first cohort of 666 subjects, a separate validation cohort of over 90 different subjects was used. The study combined high-throughput TCR immunosequencing, statistical association of individual TCRs with disease status, and machine learning to predict cytomegalovirus infection status. In a later analysis, previously published TCR beta repertoires from fewer than 750 donors were re-analyzed and high-resolution HLA genotyping was added so that TCR occurrence patterns could be studied. Rather than using new phenotypic data, the later analysis identified candidate immune exposures from TCR beta sequences and from how often those sequences occurred across donors. An earlier analysis of 587 of the donors used high-throughput TCR beta sequencing to judge whether each TCR beta V gene segment behaved as functional or pseudogenic. Donor age, sex, ethnicity and CMV serostatus were compiled alongside the repertoire data. In a later genetic analysis, genome-wide SNP genotypes for 398 of the 666 donors were used, and that subset was treated as a discovery cohort. Every discovery cohort repertoire had been produced on one sequencing platform. Class I and class II HLA loci were covered by the typing at four-digit resolution. Typing coverage varied by locus: roughly 620-640 donors for A, B, C, DRB1 and DQB1; about 520 for DQA1; more than 600 for DPA1; some 470 for DPB1. Four or five DR-DQ haplotypes were handled as single units for association and clustering, since linkage in the cohort was strong. On average, roughly 200,000 unique TCR beta nucleotide sequences were sequenced per donor among fewer than 500 genotyped donors of the cohort, with 15% to 20% of those sequences being non-productive. Beyond this particular receptor, the publication reports: In a later analysis, several top co-occurrence clusters were reported to appear linked to parvovirus B19, influenza, CMV and Epstein-Barr virus. A cluster of highly shared sequence variants was judged likely to be a technical artifact of the sequencing pipeline. A total of roughly 160 TCR beta chains were listed by the study as associated with cytomegalovirus. The cohort was sequenced for TCR beta chains only, and without alpha or paired-chain data the features that could be detected were limited. In an earlier analysis of around 600 of the donors, most TCR beta V segments appeared in productive rearrangements about 87% or about 30% of the time, broadly matching IMGT annotations. Because HLA typing was unavailable for some donors at each locus, only the typed subset was used in association tests. A further reported finding was that TCR beta sequences accurately predicted the HLA-A and HLA-B alleles for most subjects in the first cohort. A few of the identified cytomegalovirus-associated TCR beta chains were confirmed in vitro to be specific for cytomegalovirus antigens. Because the 87-base-pair reads could not distinguish some IMGT-functional V segments, including TRBV6-2 and TRBV6-3, those segments were excluded. When HLA alleles, especially DR and DQ, strongly co-occurred, attributing TCR associations to individual alleles was difficult. The presence/absence analyses assumed that sequencing depth was roughly uniform across donors, and that assumption may not be true. Correlated functional status among segregating V segments might reflect linkage disequilibrium, but an unknown experimental factor could not be ruled out. A later genetic analysis associated a missense DCLRE1C variant with V-gene and J-gene trimming of TCR beta chains, and an independent cohort replicated the association. It was suggested by the authors that the approach could potentially be generalized to other disease states and immunological phenotypes. Because counts were too low, roughly 18 rarely observed V segments, including chromosome 9 orphons, were left out of the earlier analysis of 587 of the donors. Cytomegalovirus status was reported to be diagnosed by the classifier with high specificity and sensitivity in both the original and validation cohorts. In a later genetic analysis, fewer N-insertions in productive TCRs were reported among donors in an Asian-associated ancestry cluster than the roughly 640-donor mean. According to a later analysis, TCR association rates differed among HLA loci, with DRB1 alleles showing the most associated TCRs and HLA-C alleles showing the fewest. In a later analysis, most CMV-associated TCR beta chains were found to appear HLA-restricted, with HLA associations seemingly driven largely by CMV exposure. At a false discovery rate of 0.05, a later analysis linked fewer than 20,000 TCR beta sequences to specific HLA alleles. Immune exposure information for the cohort was limited to CMV serostatus. A later analysis found that HLA-associated TCR beta chains were more clonally expanded and had lower generation probabilities than equally common non-associated chains. Most TCR sequences were observed very rarely across donors, whereas some public TCRs were present in many individuals.

This clone was seen once. The specificity of this receptor is unknown. No much larger clone exists at a distance of one base, and base qualities are not known. Deletion took 1 base off V and 4 bases off J, with a span of 8 bases between the germline ends. CDR1 and CDR2 (MGHRA, YSYEKL) derive from the germline V gene. The CDR3 starts with the cysteine, ends with the phenylalanine, and has 14 residues. The entry retains the CDR3 DNA only, 42 bases that are in frame from base 1. The library was prepared using the immunoSEQ multiplex PCR assay. For the multiplex PCR, a mixture combining 60 forward primers for TCR Vbeta segments and 13 reverse primers for TCR Jbeta segments was used. A multiplex PCR assay on genomic DNA amplified the CDR3 region of rearranged TCR beta genes. The Illumina HiSeq System was used to sequence the amplified TCR beta libraries as 87-base-pair reads. In the authors' own workflow: In a later analysis, tens of millions of unique TCR beta chains were counted across the 650 to 750 repertoires, and around 11 million of these chains were shared by at least two donors. Raw reads were error-corrected and collapsed into unique sequences by a nearest-neighbor algorithm in which closely related sequences were merged to remove PCR and sequencing errors. Alignment of CDR3 sequences to IMGT reference sequences was used to assign V, D and J gene segments. For a sequence to be retained, at least a six-nucleotide match to both a V gene segment and a J gene segment was required. Rearrangements were classified as productive when the CDR3 lacked stop codons and remained in frame with V and J, and all other rearrangements were classified as non-productive. CDR3 was defined by IMGT convention, running from the second conserved V-encoded cysteine to the conserved J-encoded phenylalanine. Sequences without an unambiguous match to a single V gene segment were excluded from the earlier analysis of over 500 of the donors. An earlier analysis of 450 to 650 of the donors called V segments functional above 56.7% productive rearrangements and segregating when the between-donor standard deviation exceeded 5%. To diagnose cytomegalovirus status from the catalog of TCR beta chain sequences, a statistical classification framework was built. In a later analysis, V and J genes were assigned by comparing TCR nucleotide sequences against IMGT/GENE-DB human TR gene sequences. In a later analysis, CDR3 sequences and most-parsimonious VDJ recombination scenarios were assigned using the TCRdist pipeline. In a later analysis, every TCR beta chain was defined by the combination of its CDR3 amino acid sequence and its V-gene family, and reads without a unique V-gene family were dropped. A later analysis removed over 500 highly shared, low-generation-probability nucleotide sequences to deal with suspected cross-contamination and a sequencing artifact. For each public chain, a later analysis derived a clonal expansion index from normalized ranks of inferred template counts within each repertoire. Generation probabilities in a later analysis came from a VDJ recombination model fitted to out-of-frame rearrangements, and those results were checked against IGoR. A later analysis scored TCR-TCR, TCR-HLA and TCR-CMV co-occurrence with hypergeometric tests, applying a repertoire-size bias correction to TCR pairs. In a later analysis, false discovery rates were estimated by permuting HLA or CMV assignments 20 times. A later analysis grouped co-occurring TCRs with DBSCAN, adding TCRdist sequence similarity when clustering within HLA-allele-positive subsets. For co-occurrence clustering, repertoires with fewer than 30,000 or more than 120,000 public chains were excluded, along with a handful of repertoires with anomalous nucleotide sharing. What TCRdb holds here is the immuneACCESS table cut down to in-frame rearrangements. Part of the clones is not present; checked against another copy, under half of the missing clones reflect an unresolved V gene, and the others are unexplained. V and J calls and clone size are as listed in that table; D and trimming were resolved from the DNA. Present in this sample are roughly 180,000 clones, approximately 85% of which were seen just once. The ten largest clones capture around 4.8% of the sample.

The cohort consisted of some 670 healthy bone marrow donors. Cohort members were all nominally healthy when sampled, although unrecorded immune exposures were likely present. The donor was CMV seropositive and belonged to the group of more than 250 seropositive cohort members. A peripheral blood sample was provided by each donor, and peripheral blood mononuclear cells were used for TCR beta sequencing. The Qiagen DNeasy Blood Extraction Kit was used to extract genomic DNA from the blood cell samples. The sample was PBMCs. The receptor chain draws on TRBV4-1 and TRBJ2-1, and TRBD1 may be the D gene, going by 6 matching bases. This receptor was identified in a girl between 10 and 17 years old in good health and CMV-seropositive. The CDR3 region has the sequence CASSQVGQYNEQFF. The nucleotides are TGCGCCAGCAGCCAAGTAGGACAGTACAATGAGCAGTTCTTC.